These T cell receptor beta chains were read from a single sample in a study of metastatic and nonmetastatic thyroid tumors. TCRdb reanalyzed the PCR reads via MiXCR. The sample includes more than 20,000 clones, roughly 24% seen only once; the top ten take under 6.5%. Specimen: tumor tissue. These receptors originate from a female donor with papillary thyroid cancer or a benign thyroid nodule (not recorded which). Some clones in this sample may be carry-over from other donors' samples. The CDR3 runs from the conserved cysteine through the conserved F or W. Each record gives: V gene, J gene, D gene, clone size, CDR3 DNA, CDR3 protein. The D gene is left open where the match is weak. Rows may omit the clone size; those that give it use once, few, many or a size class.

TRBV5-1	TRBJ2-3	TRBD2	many	TGCGCCAGCAGCTTGGGCGGACTAGCGGGGAGGAGGAGCACAGATACGCAGTATTTT	CASSLGGLAGRRSTDTQYF
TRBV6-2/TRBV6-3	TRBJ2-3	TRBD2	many	TGTGCCAGCAGTTACTTCCCACTAGCGGGGGACACAGATACGCAGTATTTT	CASSYFPLAGDTDTQYF
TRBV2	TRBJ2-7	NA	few	TGTGCCAGCTGCGTTCTTTCCTACGAGCAGTACTTC	CASCVLSYEQYF
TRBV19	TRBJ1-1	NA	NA	TGTGCCAGTAGTATAAAAAAGGGAACTGAAGCTTTCTTT	CASSIKKGTEAFF
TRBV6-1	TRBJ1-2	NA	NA	TGTGCCAGCAGGTGGACATCTGGGGAAGCGGGCTACACCTTC	CASRWTSGEAGYTF
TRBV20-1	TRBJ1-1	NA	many	TGCAGTGCTCGCCAGAACACTGAAGCTTTCTTT	CSARQNTEAFF
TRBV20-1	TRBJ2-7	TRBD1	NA	TGCAGTGCCCCAAGGACAGGGTGCTCCTACGAGCATTACTTC	CSAPRTGCSYEHYF
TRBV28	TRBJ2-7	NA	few	TGTGCCAGCGGGAGGTTCTACGAGCAGTACTTC	CASGRFYEQYF
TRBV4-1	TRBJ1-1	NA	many	TGCGCCAGCAGCCAAGATCAGGCACTGAACACTGAAGCTTTCTTT	CASSQDQALNTEAFF
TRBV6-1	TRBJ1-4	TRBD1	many	TGTGCCAGCAGCCAAGGGACAGGGGATGAAAAACTGTTTTTT	CASSQGTGDEKLFF
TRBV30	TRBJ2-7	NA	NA	TGTGCCTTTGCCCTTGTCTTCATCTACGAGCAGTACTTC	CAFALVFIYEQYF
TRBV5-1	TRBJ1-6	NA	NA	TGCGCCAGCAGCACCCATGGGGACGAAGCTTCACCACTCCACTTT	CASSTHGDEASPLHF
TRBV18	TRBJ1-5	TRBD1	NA	TGTGCCAGCTCACTAAAACAGACAGGGATGGATCAGCCCCAGCATTTT	CASSLKQTGMDQPQHF
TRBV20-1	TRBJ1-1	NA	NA	TGCAGTTCATTCGCCGGGGCAAGGGGCACTGAAGCTTTCTTT	CSSFAGARGTEAFF
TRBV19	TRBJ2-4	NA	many	TGTGCCAGTAGCCCTACCAGGGGCAGGGAAACCATTCAGTACTTC	CASSPTRGRETIQYF
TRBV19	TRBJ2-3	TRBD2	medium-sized	TGTGCCAGTAGTACTAGCGGGATGAGCACAGATACGCAGTATTTT	CASSTSGMSTDTQYF
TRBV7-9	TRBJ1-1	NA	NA	TGTGCCAGCTATGGCCGCCACATGAACGCTGAAGCCTTCTTT	CASYGRHMNAEAFF
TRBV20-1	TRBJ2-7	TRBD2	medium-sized	TGCAGTGCTCTGCCCGGGGGGTCCTACGAGCAGTACTTC	CSALPGGSYEQYF
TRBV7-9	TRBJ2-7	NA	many	NA	CASSSSTTAREQYF
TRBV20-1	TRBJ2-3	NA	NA	TGCAGTGCTGATAGCGGTGGGCCCCCTAGCACAGATACGCAGTATTTT	CSADSGGPPSTDTQYF
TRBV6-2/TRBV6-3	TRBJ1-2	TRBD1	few	TGTGCCAGTCGGGACAGGGAGGAGGAAGGCTACACCTTC	CASRDREEEGYTF
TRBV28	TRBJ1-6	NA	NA	TGTGCCAGCAGTTTATGGGCGAAGAATTCACCCCTCCACTTT	CASSLWAKNSPLHF
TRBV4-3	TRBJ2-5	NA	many	TGCGCCAGCAGCCCTGGGGCCCAAGCAAGGGGCGAGACCCAGTACTTC	CASSPGAQARGETQYF
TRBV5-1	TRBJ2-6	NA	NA	TGCGCCAGCAGCTTGGATGGTTGGGGGGCCAACGTCCTGACTTTC	CASSLDGWGANVLTF
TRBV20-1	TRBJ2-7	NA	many	TGCAGTGCGGAAGAACAGGGAGCCTACGAGCAGTACTTC	CSAEEQGAYEQYF
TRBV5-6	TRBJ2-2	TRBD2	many	TGTGCCAGCCAACTAGCGGGGGGGTTCACCGGGGAGCTGTTTTTT	CASQLAGGFTGELFF